The sequence of this T cell receptor (beta chain) was determined in a study of blood T cell repertoires in COVID-19. At the level of the study: Donors in the United States, Italy and Spain gave samples during acute or convalescent COVID-19. T cells, B-cell-depleted T cells, or PBMCs supplied cDNA or gDNA.

The CDR3 has 16 amino acids. V lost 4 bases to trimming and J lost 4 bases; unmatched junction nucleotides: 11. Germline V gene sequence: CDR1 MNHEY, CDR2 SVGEGT. Authors' processing steps: Cell counts per sample came from amplifying reference gene primers. TCRdb's copy holds only in-frame clones and misses some; the assay was immunoSEQ multiplex PCR. Clone size and V and J calls were adopted from that table, with D and trimming inferred from the DNA. This sample carries about 200,000 clones, over 65% of them seen once, and the ten largest clones take around a sixth. The chain joins TRBV6-2 or TRBV6-3 to TRBJ2-7; TRBD1 matches at 9 bases. The clonotype originates from a person aged 65 to 85 with COVID-19, enrolled during active disease. What was sequenced was peripheral blood. The CDR3, as DNA: TGTGCCAGCAGTTCGGGACAGGGCAGGGGTCGATACGAGCAGTACTTC. Protein product: CASSSGQGRGRYEQYF.